This T cell receptor (beta chain) stems from a study of blood T cell repertoires in COVID-19. This CDR3 is built from 16 residues. After removal of 0 bases from V and 0 bases from J, the junction contained 2 bases not matched to a gene. The germline gives CDR1 SGHRS, CDR2 YFSETQ. Per the authors' pipeline: Nucleated cell number was recorded as an estimate derived from reference gene primer amplification. The repertoire was sequenced with immunoSEQ multiplex PCR; TCRdb's copy has only in-frame clones and lacks some. The V and J calls and clone size are taken from that table; D and trimming were inferred from the DNA. The top ten clones hold over 5.5% of a sample with 50,000 to 60,000 clones, approximately 80% of them seen once.

Sequenced material: peripheral blood. This receptor was obtained from a human donor in a cohort sampled during active or convalescent COVID-19. The V gene is TRBV5-1, the J gene TRBJ2-1; TRBD2 agrees at 8 bases. CDR3 sequence (DNA): TGCGCCAGCAGCTTGGTCGGGGGGGCCTCCTACAATGAGCAGTTCTTC. Translated, it gives CASSLVGGASYNEQFF.